These 20 T cell receptor beta chains were all obtained from the same sample, sequenced in a study of CD4 T cells in relation to SARS-CoV-2 and coronaviruses. Their recognized antigens are unknown. The repertoire was sequenced with immunoSEQ multiplex PCR; TCRdb's copy has only in-frame clones and lacks some. There are some 40,000 clones in the sample; under 85% occur only once, and about 20% lies in the top ten. What was sequenced was memory CD4+ T cells from PBMCs, cultured in vitro. The receptors were sampled from an adult with COVID-19.

V is TRBV7-6 and J is TRBJ2-3, with no clear D. Germline CDR1 reads SGHVS; CDR2 reads FNYEAQ. The V gene lost 0 bases and the J gene lost 0 bases, with 4 bases spanning the gap. The CDR3 totals 14 residues. The CDR3 loop reads CASSLATSTDTQYF. The CDR3 coding sequence is TGTGCCAGCAGCTTAGCGACGAGCACAGATACGCAGTATTTT.

V usage is TRBV6-4 and J usage is TRBJ1-5, with unresolved D. Trimming stripped 4 bases from V and 4 bases from J, with 8 bases between. Germline loops: CDR1 MRHNA, CDR2 SNTAGT. The CDR3 totals 13 residues. This CDR3 is CASSVGPNQPQHF. The CDR3 coding sequence is TGTGCCAGCAGTGTAGGACCTAATCAGCCCCAGCATTTT.

The chain couples TRBV6-1 to TRBJ2-7; D gene ambiguous. The ends were cut back, 3 bases at V and 0 bases at J, with 21 bases in the middle. CDR3 length: 18 amino acids. In germline, CDR1 is MNHNS, CDR2 SASEGT. CDR3 region: CASSDQSTGPVPSYEQYF. The CDR3 DNA follows: TGTGCCAGCAGTGACCAATCGACCGGCCCGGTACCCTCCTACGAGCAGTACTTC.

This clone was seen just once. This rearrangement joins TRBV7-8 to TRBJ1-3; D is unclear. Trimming took 1 base from V and 8 from J, leaving 12 bases between them. Germline loops: CDR1 SGHVS, CDR2 FQNEAQ. The CDR3 length is 14 residues. CDR3 region: CASSLGPEVDTIYF. DNA for the CDR3: TGTGCCAGCAGCTTAGGTCCGGAGGTGGACACCATATATTTT.

This clone was seen a handful of times. This sequence joins TRBV18 and TRBJ2-1; no reliable D call. CDR3 length: 17 amino acids. V was pared by 3 bases and J by 5 bases, with 20 bases between. From germline, CDR1 is KGHSH and CDR2 LQKENI. CDR3: CASSPRPQQWVDNEQFF. CDR3 DNA: TGTGCCAGCTCACCCCGCCCCCAACAGTGGGTGGACAATGAGCAGTTCTTC.

This chain links TRBV28 with TRBJ1-3; weak D call: TRBD1 (5 bases). The ends were cut back, 2 bases at V and 4 bases at J, with 12 bases in the middle. CDR1 is MDHEN and CDR2 is SYDVKM in the germline V gene. The CDR3 is 15 amino acids. The CDR3 loop reads CASSLGGAQGNTIYF. Written as DNA, the CDR3 is TGTGCCAGCAGTTTAGGTGGGGCTCAGGGAAACACCATATATTTT.

This rearrangement joins TRBV6-5 to TRBJ2-3; D is possibly TRBD1 or TRBD2 (5 bases each). V lost 6 bases and J lost 2, with 15 bases in between. Germline values: CDR1 MNHEY, CDR2 SVGAGI. The CDR3 totals 15 residues. CDR3 region: CASSPPRGPTDTQYF. The CDR3 nucleotides read TGTGCCAGCAGCCCCCCTCGGGGACCCACAGATACGCAGTATTTT.

The rearrangement links TRBV27 to TRBJ1-2; 9 bases fit TRBD1. CDR3 size: 15 residues. Germline CDR1 and CDR2: MNHEY and SMNVEV (reference sequence). With 4 bases clipped from V and 3 bases from J, the junction kept 6 bases outside the gene matches. CDR3 bases: TGTGCCAGCAGTTCAGAGGGACAGGGACACTATGGCTACACCTTC. This encodes CASSSEGQGHYGYTF.

CDR3 coding DNA: TGCGCCAGCAGCCGGGGTAGGGGTTGGGGCGGAGAGCAGTACTTC. Translation gives CASSRGRGWGGEQYF. The chain couples TRBV4-1 to TRBJ2-7; D perhaps matches TRBD1 (5 bases). The CDR3 totals 15 residues. Germline V gene data show CDR1 as MGHRA and CDR2 as YSYEKL. V was clipped by 4 bases and J by 7 bases, with 20 bases between them.

The CDR3 DNA follows: TGTGCCAGCAGTACCGGCGGGACCCAGTACTTC. It yields the protein CASSTGGTQYF. This rearrangement joins TRBV6-5 to TRBJ2-5; no clear D. This CDR3 contains 11 residues. Germline V gene sequence: CDR1 MNHEY, CDR2 SVGAGI. Trimming took 5 bases from V and 7 from J, leaving 8 bases between them.

The sample holds one count of this clone. V usage is TRBV2 and J usage is TRBJ2-2; 7 nucleotides align to TRBD1. V dropped 6 bases and J dropped 4; count of bases not matched to a gene: 11. Germline V lookup: CDR1 SNHLY, CDR2 FYNNEI. The CDR3 is made up of 16 amino acids. CDR3 bases: TGTGCCAGCAGCTTAGAGCCGGGACAGTTCACCGGGGAGCTGTTTTTT. Translated, it gives CASSLEPGQFTGELFF. Looking up the rest from reference TRBV2 and TRBJ2-2 gives the full variable domain: EPEVTQTPSHQVTQMGQEVILRCVPISNHLYFYWYRQILGQKVEFLVSFYNNEISEKSEIFDDQFSVERPDGSNFTLKIRSTKLEDSAMYFCASSLEPGQFTGELFFGEGSRLTVL.

Written as DNA, the CDR3 is TGCAGCGCTGAGACTAGCGCTCACTCCTACAATGAGCAGTTCTTC. Its protein product is CSAETSAHSYNEQFF. This sequence joins TRBV29-1 and TRBJ2-1; 8 bases agree with TRBD2. Germline CDR1 SQVTM, CDR2 ANQGSEA. With V trimmed by 7 bases and J by 0 bases, 8 bases remained unmatched. The CDR3 consists of 15 residues.

This chain uses TRBV3-1 (or the pseudogene TRBV3-2) with TRBJ2-2; D is ambiguous. The V end lost 4 bases, the J end lost 5 bases, and 14 bases lay between the germline ends. This CDR3 spans 15 amino acids. Per the germline V gene, CDR1 is LGHDT and CDR2 is YNNKEL (reference sequence). CDR3 in amino acids: CASSLQLLWTGELFF. The CDR3 bases are TGTGCCAGCAGCCTTCAACTCTTATGGACCGGGGAGCTGTTTTTT.

This clone appeared once. The chain joins TRBV6-5 to TRBJ2-5; D is possibly TRBD2 (6 bases). This CDR3 region has 15 residues. In germline, CDR1 is MNHEY, CDR2 SVGAGI. Trimming took off 0 bases at V and 5 bases at J, with 13 bases between the two ends. CDR3 region: CASSYSGGDWETQYF. The CDR3 DNA reads as TGTGCCAGCAGTTACTCGGGCGGGGATTGGGAGACCCAGTACTTC.

Comments on this clone: At one end the junction does not follow the germline gene, possibly because of a read error. J is TRBJ1-4 and V is TRBV5-1, with D possibly TRBD1 on 5 matching bases. The CDR3 length is 14 residues. Per germline, CDR1 SGHRS and CDR2 YFSETQ. Written as DNA, the CDR3 is TGCGCCAGCAGTTTGGGGACTCCGGGGGAAAAACTGTTTTTT. It specifies CASSLGTPGEKLFF.

A few counts support this clone. The chain links TRBV3-1 (or the pseudogene TRBV3-2) to TRBJ2-2, with D perhaps matching TRBD1 or TRBD2 (5 bases each). The CDR3 is made up of 14 amino acids. Looked up from germline, CDR1 is LGHDT and CDR2 is YNNKEL (reference sequence). Deletions cut 6 bases from V and 7 bases from J, with 15 bases between. The CDR3 nucleotides read TGTGCCAGCAGACAACCGGGACCCCTCGGGGAGCTGTTTTTT. Residues: CASRQPGPLGELFF.

J is TRBJ2-1 and V is TRBV6-5; no clear D gene. The V and J ends lost 0 bases and 6 bases respectively, with 15 bases between them. The V gene's germline CDR1 is MNHEY and CDR2 SVGAGI. This CDR3 spans 16 amino acids. The CDR3 nucleotides read TGTGCCAGCAGTTACTCATCCTGTTGGTTATTCAATGAGCAGTTCTTC. This codes for CASSYSSCWLFNEQFF.

The chain is built from TRBV7-2 and TRBJ2-1; no reliable D call. The germline gives CDR1 SGHTA, CDR2 FQGNSA. This CDR3 contains 13 residues. Trimming cost V 5 bases and J 6 bases, with 11 bases left between them. The CDR3 DNA sequence: TGTGCCAGCAGCCTCCTGAGTGGCAATGAGCAGTTCTTC. Translation: CASSLLSGNEQFF. Full variable domain (rest looked up from reference TRBV7-2 and TRBJ2-1): GAGVSQSPSNKVTEKGKDVELRCDPISGHTALYWYRQSLGQGLEFLIYFQGNSAPDKSGLPSDRFSAERTGGSVSTLTIQRTQQEDSAVYLCASSLLSGNEQFFGPGTRLTVL.

This chain's CDR3 is CASSVASRAGGADTQYF. The DNA of the CDR3 is TGTGCCAGCAGCGTAGCTTCCCGAGCGGGAGGGGCAGATACGCAGTATTTT. The chain employs TRBV9 and TRBJ2-3; the match to TRBD2 covers 10 bases. The CDR3 consists of 17 residues. Germline assignment: CDR1 SGDLS and CDR2 YYNGEE. The J segment lost 4 bases and the V segment lost 0 bases, leaving 8 bases of the junction unmatched. The full variable domain, with the rest looked up from reference TRBV9 and TRBJ2-3, is DSGVTQTPKHLITATGQRVTLRCSPRSGDLSVYWYQQSLDQGLQFLIQYYNGEERAKGNILERFSAQQFPDLHSELNLSSLELGDSALYFCASSVASRAGGADTQYFGPGTRLTVL.

The chain is built from TRBV7-3 and TRBJ2-3; perhaps TRBD2 as D (5 bases). The CDR3 totals 15 residues. V was trimmed by 2 bases and J by 0 bases, leaving 9 bases between them. CDR1 SGHTA and CDR2 FQGTGA come from the germline V gene. The CDR3 sequence is CASSLLASSTDTQYF. For the CDR3, the DNA is TGTGCCAGCAGCTTACTAGCCTCCAGCACAGATACGCAGTATTTT. The variable domain in full, completed from reference TRBV7-3 and TRBJ2-3, reads GAGVSQTPSNKVTEKGKYVELRCDPISGHTALYWYRQSLGQGPEFLIYFQGTGAADDSGLPNDRFFAVRPEGSVSTLKIQRTERGDSAVYLCASSLLASSTDTQYFGPGTRLTVL.